These T cell receptor beta chains were read from a single sample in a study of blood T cell repertoires in COVID-19. TCRdb's table, derived via immunoSEQ multiplex PCR, lists solely in-frame clones and lacks some. The profile shows fewer than 45,000 clones, around nine tenths of them singletons. Sequencing was carried out using peripheral blood. Receptor source: a woman in her forties with acute or convalescent COVID-19. Both conserved end residues are trimmed from each CDR3. Each record gives: J gene, V gene, CDR3 protein.

>TRBJ2-7|TRBV5-5
ASSRDGQRYEQY
>TRBJ2-5|TRBV29-1
SVGGGLAETQETQY
>TRBJ1-4|TRBV7-9
ASSPTRGNEKLF
>TRBJ2-7|TRBV4-2
ASSQRPGVYEQY
>TRBJ2-7|TRBV29-1
SARAGRGNYEQY
>TRBJ2-7|TRBV7-8
ASSFGSSSGSYEQY
>TRBJ2-7|TRBV11-2
ASSLKQYEQY
>TRBJ2-7|TRBV28
ASRLNPSGGAWNEQY
>TRBJ2-5|TRBV14
ASSRLKVGVYQETQY
>TRBJ2-7|TRBV5-6
ASSLEGGRPYFYYEQY
>TRBJ1-1|TRBV12-5
ASGSGFPNTEAF
>TRBJ1-5|TRBV19
ASSIRAWGSLQPQH
>TRBJ2-1|TRBV3-1/TRBV3-2
ASSLGQGHNEQF
>TRBJ1-3|TRBV24-1
ATSRGYYSGNTIY
>TRBJ2-7|TRBV28
ASSFRPSEQY
>TRBJ2-4|TRBV14
ASSQDWRGVQY
>TRBJ1-1|TRBV20-1
SASRGRRGITEAF
>TRBJ1-5|TRBV18
ASSPGQAINQPQH
>TRBJ2-5|TRBV21-1
ASSEGLAGGPFRETQY
>TRBJ2-7|TRBV5-6
ASSLFGNPLSYEQY
>TRBJ1-2|TRBV7-9
ASSSMVTPYGYT
>TRBJ2-7|TRBV20-1
SAIEGGEQY
>TRBJ1-3|TRBV15
ATSNQLRTGFSGNTIY
>TRBJ1-2|TRBV30
AWRASTGGYT
>TRBJ1-6|TRBV3-1/TRBV3-2
ASSFAGQKNSPLH
>TRBJ1-2|TRBV5-1
ASSLGDRAYNYGYT
>TRBJ1-2|TRBV28
ASSLDNKLFGYT
>TRBJ2-3|TRBV6-5
ASRLRPADTQY
>TRBJ1-5|TRBV4-1
ASSQDRRGHLAQH
>TRBJ2-7|TRBV5-1
ASSLGQGPYEQY
>TRBJ2-2|TRBV7-3
ASSTHSARVNTGELF
>TRBJ1-1|TRBV2
ASSEAVFASSGTEAF
>TRBJ2-2|TRBV25-1
ASSGEPGQGNTGELF
>TRBJ1-2|TRBV28
ASSPGQGVMGYT
>TRBJ2-5|TRBV7-2
ASSTESRQETQY
>TRBJ1-1|TRBV24-1
ATSDSSGRNTEAF
>TRBJ2-1|TRBV30
AWSLGLAGGNEQF
>TRBJ1-5|TRBV7-2
ASSSTTGEVQPQH
>TRBJ2-7|TRBV3-1/TRBV3-2
ASSQYSGTYYEQY
>TRBJ1-5|TRBV19
ASSTSTGGGIREPQH
>TRBJ2-7|TRBV9
ASSASSGVNSYEQY
>TRBJ2-1|TRBV2
AISGTSGRSWNDNEQF
>TRBJ2-1|TRBV30
AWSALGLAGAHAYNEQF
>TRBJ1-4|TRBV12-3/TRBV12-4
ASSLGGRDLF
>TRBJ1-4|TRBV6-5
ASSLGQTNEKLF
>TRBJ1-5|TRBV29-1
SVATGDNQPQH
>TRBJ2-5|TRBV20-1
SASVAGGVKETQY
>TRBJ1-4|TRBV7-9
ASSLDRAATNEKLF
>TRBJ2-1|TRBV4-3
ASSQAGTGAIATYNEQF
>TRBJ2-3|TRBV6-1
ASSERGGTGADTQY
>TRBJ1-6|TRBV7-2
ASIITPEASINSPLH
>TRBJ2-5|TRBV28
ASSFGGPGETQY